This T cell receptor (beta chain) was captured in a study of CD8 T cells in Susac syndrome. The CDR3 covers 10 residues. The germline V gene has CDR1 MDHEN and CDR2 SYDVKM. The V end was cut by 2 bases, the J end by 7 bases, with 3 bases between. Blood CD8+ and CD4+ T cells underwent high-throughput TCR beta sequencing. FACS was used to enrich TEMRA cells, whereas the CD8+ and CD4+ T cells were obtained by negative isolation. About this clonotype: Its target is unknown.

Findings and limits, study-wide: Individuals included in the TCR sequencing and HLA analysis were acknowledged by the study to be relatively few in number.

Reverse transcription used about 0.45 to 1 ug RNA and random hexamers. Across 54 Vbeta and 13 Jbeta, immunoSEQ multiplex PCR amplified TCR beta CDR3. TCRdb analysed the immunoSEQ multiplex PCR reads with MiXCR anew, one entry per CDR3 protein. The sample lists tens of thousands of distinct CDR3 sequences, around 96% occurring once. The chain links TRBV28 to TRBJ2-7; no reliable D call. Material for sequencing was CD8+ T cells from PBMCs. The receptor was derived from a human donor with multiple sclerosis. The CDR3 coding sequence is TGTGCCAGCAGTTTAGAAGAGCAGTACTTC. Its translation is CASSLEEQYF.